These T cell receptor beta chains were read from a single sample in a study of blood T cell repertoires in COVID-19. Assay: immunoSEQ multiplex PCR; the TCRdb copy retains only in-frame clones and omits some. The table has roughly 160,000 clones, about four fifths seen once; the top ten hold approximately 2%. Material: peripheral blood. The receptors were gathered from an elderly woman with acute or convalescent COVID-19. Each CDR3 is given with its conserved first and last residue. A D gene is named only where the DNA matches it firmly. The size of a clone is reported for some rows only, either as once, few or many, or as a class for expanded clones.

J gene: TRBJ2-5
V gene: TRBV5-1
clone size: .
D gene: TRBD1
CDR3 protein: CASSLFGQGAETQYF
CDR3 DNA: TGCGCCAGCAGCTTGTTCGGACAGGGTGCTGAGACCCAGTACTTC

J gene: TRBJ1-6
V gene: TRBV5-1
clone size: .
D gene: .
CDR3 protein: CASRDEQGASPLHF
CDR3 DNA: TGCGCCTCTCGAGATGAACAGGGAGCCTCACCCCTCCACTTT

J gene: TRBJ2-5
V gene: TRBV19
clone size: .
D gene: .
CDR3 protein: CASSTAGGRSTQETQYF
CDR3 DNA: TGTGCCAGTAGTACGGCCGGGGGGCGGTCGACCCAAGAGACCCAGTACTTC

J gene: TRBJ1-2
V gene: TRBV6-5
clone size: .
D gene: TRBD1
CDR3 protein: CASSYSWTGTSYGYTF
CDR3 DNA: TGTGCCAGCAGTTACTCATGGACAGGGACCTCCTATGGCTACACCTTC

J gene: TRBJ2-1
V gene: TRBV23-1
clone size: .
D gene: TRBD1
CDR3 protein: CASSQGTGAGEQFF
CDR3 DNA: TGCGCCAGCAGTCAAGGGACAGGGGCGGGTGAGCAGTTCTTC

J gene: TRBJ1-2
V gene: TRBV2
clone size: few
D gene: TRBD1
CDR3 protein: CASTLLGQGAVGYTF
CDR3 DNA: TGTGCCAGCACCTTACTCGGACAGGGGGCCGTTGGCTACACCTTC

J gene: TRBJ1-5
V gene: TRBV28
clone size: .
D gene: TRBD1
CDR3 protein: CASSIGQGRGNQPQHF
CDR3 DNA: TGTGCCAGCAGTATCGGACAGGGTCGCGGCAATCAGCCCCAGCATTTT

J gene: TRBJ1-1
V gene: TRBV27
clone size: .
D gene: TRBD1
CDR3 protein: CASRGTVNTEAFF
CDR3 DNA: TGTGCCAGCAGGGGGACAGTGAACACTGAAGCTTTCTTT

J gene: TRBJ2-1
V gene: TRBV2
clone size: .
D gene: TRBD2
CDR3 protein: CASSLLGLAGVGSYNEQFF
CDR3 DNA: TGTGCCAGCAGCCTTCTGGGACTAGCGGGAGTAGGGTCCTACAATGAGCAGTTCTTC

J gene: TRBJ2-5
V gene: TRBV2
clone size: .
D gene: .
CDR3 protein: CASSRRQSQETQYF
CDR3 DNA: TGTGCCAGCAGTAGGAGACAGTCTCAAGAGACCCAGTACTTC

J gene: TRBJ2-1
V gene: TRBV3-1/TRBV3-2
clone size: .
D gene: TRBD2
CDR3 protein: CASSHHEGLAGGSEQFF
CDR3 DNA: TGTGCCAGCAGCCACCACGAGGGACTAGCGGGAGGTAGTGAGCAGTTCTTC

J gene: TRBJ2-7
V gene: TRBV6-5
clone size: .
D gene: TRBD2
CDR3 protein: CASSYFAGGRDYEQYF
CDR3 DNA: TGTGCCAGCAGTTACTTTGCGGGCGGGAGGGACTACGAGCAGTACTTC

J gene: TRBJ2-2
V gene: TRBV3-1/TRBV3-2
clone size: .
D gene: .
CDR3 protein: CASSPLQGYGELFF
CDR3 DNA: TGTGCCAGCAGCCCTCTACAGGGTTACGGGGAGCTGTTTTTT

J gene: TRBJ1-1
V gene: TRBV2
clone size: .
D gene: .
CDR3 protein: CASSITGSPPRNTEAFF
CDR3 DNA: TGTGCCAGCAGCATAACAGGGTCCCCTCCGAGAAACACTGAAGCTTTCTTT

J gene: TRBJ1-5
V gene: TRBV6-6
clone size: once
D gene: TRBD1
CDR3 protein: CASRQTDRGTNQPQHF
CDR3 DNA: TGTGCCAGCAGACAAACGGACAGGGGGACCAATCAGCCCCAGCATTTT

J gene: TRBJ2-7
V gene: TRBV6-5
clone size: .
D gene: TRBD2
CDR3 protein: CASSSGGGNKVEQYF
CDR3 DNA: TGTGCCAGCAGTTCTGGGGGGGGAAACAAAGTCGAGCAGTACTTC

J gene: TRBJ1-1
V gene: TRBV4-3
clone size: .
D gene: .
CDR3 protein: CASSQAPDSEAFF
CDR3 DNA: TGCGCCAGCAGCCAAGCCCCGGACAGTGAAGCTTTCTTT

J gene: TRBJ1-1
V gene: TRBV28
clone size: .
D gene: .
CDR3 protein: CASSGFTEAFF
CDR3 DNA: TGTGCCAGCAGCGGGTTCACTGAAGCTTTCTTT

J gene: TRBJ1-2
V gene: TRBV4-1
clone size: .
D gene: .
CDR3 protein: CASSQVGEGVYGYTF
CDR3 DNA: TGCGCCAGCAGCCAAGTCGGAGAAGGGGTCTATGGCTACACCTTC

J gene: TRBJ2-5
V gene: TRBV2
clone size: .
D gene: .
CDR3 protein: CASSEVSQQETQYF
CDR3 DNA: TGTGCCAGCAGTGAGGTCTCACAGCAAGAGACCCAGTACTTC

J gene: TRBJ2-7
V gene: TRBV28
clone size: .
D gene: .
CDR3 protein: CASRQDSWPGARPYF
CDR3 DNA: TGTGCCAGCAGACAGGACTCATGGCCAGGGGCCAGGCCCTACTTC

J gene: TRBJ1-4
V gene: TRBV7-9
clone size: many
D gene: .
CDR3 protein: CASNPVGGDEKLFF
CDR3 DNA: TGTGCCAGCAACCCCGTAGGGGGGGATGAAAAACTGTTTTTT

J gene: TRBJ2-7
V gene: TRBV5-1
clone size: .
D gene: .
CDR3 protein: CASSFGAGIEQYF
CDR3 DNA: TGCGCCAGCAGCTTTGGGGCAGGGATCGAGCAGTACTTC

J gene: TRBJ2-5
V gene: TRBV2
clone size: .
D gene: .
CDR3 protein: CASSEGGLRGSQTQYF
CDR3 DNA: TGTGCCAGCAGTGAAGGGGGACTCAGGGGGTCCCAGACCCAGTACTTC

J gene: TRBJ1-1
V gene: TRBV15
clone size: .
D gene: .
CDR3 protein: CATSREDMGGTEAFF
CDR3 DNA: TGTGCCACCAGCAGAGAAGATATGGGAGGCACTGAAGCTTTCTTT